This is a list of T cell receptor beta chains from one sample in a study of metastatic and nonmetastatic thyroid tumors. TCRdb re-clonotyped the PCR reads via MiXCR. The sample includes 35,000 to 40,000 clones, 25% to 30% of them seen just once. The sequenced sample consisted of blood. These receptors were collected from a male donor with papillary thyroid cancer or a benign thyroid nodule (not recorded which). Some clones in this sample may be carry-over from other donors' samples. Each CDR3 is given with its conserved first and last residue. A D gene is named only where the DNA matches it firmly. A row's size may be missing; if present it is once, few, many or a size class.

j_gene | d_gene | abundance | v_gene | CDR3aa | CDR3nt
TRBJ1-3 | . | . | TRBV27 | CASSFSGGNTIYF | TGTGCCAGCAGTTTCTCCGGCGGAAACACCATATATTTT
TRBJ2-5 | . | many | TRBV19 | CASSIEETQYF | TGTGCCAGTAGTATAGAAGAGACCCAGTACTTC
TRBJ2-1 | . | . | TRBV11-2 | CASTARDSQKQFF | TGTGCCAGCACCGCCCGGGACTCACAAAAGCAGTTCTTC
TRBJ1-2 | TRBD1 | . | TRBV11-2 | CASSLDLAGGVGYTF | TGTGCCAGCAGCTTAGATCTGGCAGGGGGGGTCGGCTACACCTTC
TRBJ2-2 | . | few | TRBV20-1 | CAQDPLNTGELFF | TGCGCCCAGGACCCCTTGAACACCGGGGAGCTGTTTTTT
TRBJ2-2 | TRBD2 | . | TRBV7-8 | CASSWTSGGENTGELFF | TGTGCCAGCAGCTGGACTAGCGGGGGAGAAAACACCGGGGAGCTGTTTTTT
TRBJ2-7 | TRBD2 | few | TRBV28 | CASAGGISYEQYF | TGTGCCAGCGCGGGGGGGATTAGTTACGAGCAGTACTTC
TRBJ1-2 | TRBD1 | once | TRBV30 | CAWSPRQGAYGYTF | TGTGCCTGGAGTCCCCGACAGGGGGCATATGGCTACACCTTC
TRBJ2-7 | TRBD2 | . | TRBV20-1 | CSARDIAGGLYEQYF | TGCAGTGCTAGAGATATAGCGGGAGGGCTATACGAGCAGTACTTC
TRBJ2-5 | TRBD2 | . | TRBV6-1 | CASSLLPRTSGGTVETQYF | TGTGCCAGCAGCCTTCTACCTCGAACTAGCGGGGGAACTGTAGAGACCCAGTACTTC
TRBJ2-3 | . | . | TRBV20-1 | CSARAEMASFTDTQYF | TGCAGTGCTAGAGCGGAAATGGCTAGCTTCACAGATACGCAGTATTTT
TRBJ2-7 | . | . | TRBV20-1 | CSARSDTEGYEQYF | TGCAGTGCTAGATCAGACACAGAGGGGTACGAGCAGTACTTC
TRBJ2-7 | TRBD2 | few | TRBV6-5 | CASSTSASSYEQYF | TGTGCCAGCAGTACTAGCGCGAGCTCCTACGAGCAGTACTTC
TRBJ1-5 | . | many | TRBV19 | CASSIAPLRSDQPQHF | TGTGCCAGTAGTATAGCCCCCCTACGGTCGGATCAGCCCCAGCATTTT
TRBJ1-2 | TRBD1 | many | TRBV6-1 | CASSYTTGTNYGYTF | TGTGCCAGCAGTTATACGACAGGGACTAACTATGGCTACACCTTC
TRBJ1-2 | . | many | TRBV2 | CASTPSPENYGYTF | TGTGCCAGCACGCCAAGCCCTGAGAACTATGGCTACACCTTC
TRBJ2-7 | . | many | TRBV7-9 | CASSLETESYEQYF | TGTGCCAGCAGCTTAGAGACGGAATCCTACGAGCAGTACTTC
TRBJ1-4 | . | many | TRBV7-2 | CASSLGGNLGEKLFF | TGTGCCAGCAGCCTGGGCGGGAACCTAGGGGAAAAACTGTTTTTT
TRBJ2-7 | TRBD2 | few | TRBV3-1 | CASSQDPLGSSGPSYEQYF | TGTGCCAGCAGCCAAGATCCCCTGGGTTCTAGCGGGCCCTCCTACGAGCAGTACTTC
TRBJ2-5 | . | few | TRBV6-2/TRBV6-3 | CASSLGQRRTQYF | TGTGCCAGCAGTCTTGGCCAGCGTCGGACCCAGTACTTC
TRBJ1-1 | . | . | TRBV18 | CASSPLGSVTEAFF | TGTGCCAGCTCCCCCTTGGGTTCAGTAACTGAAGCTTTCTTT
TRBJ1-1 | . | . | TRBV5-1 | CASSLDSQPNTEAFF | TGCGCTAGCAGCTTGGACAGTCAACCTAACACTGAAGCTTTCTTT
TRBJ1-6 | TRBD1 | . | TRBV7-9 | CASSPGGGSNSPLHF | TGTGCCAGCAGCCCGGGAGGGGGCTCTAATTCACCCCTCCACTTT
TRBJ2-7 | TRBD1 | . | TRBV6-1 | CASSKTQGVLYEQYF | TGTGCCAGCAGTAAAACCCAGGGGGTCCTCTACGAGCAGTACTTC
TRBJ1-2 | . | few | TRBV6-2/TRBV6-3 | CASSYSWGAGYGYTF | TGTGCCAGCAGTTACTCGTGGGGCGCTGGCTATGGCTACACCTTC
TRBJ1-2 | . | few | TRBV6-1 | CASSAGYYGYTF | TGTGCCAGCAGTGCAGGATACTATGGCTACACCTTC
TRBJ2-2 | TRBD1 | many | TRBV6-4 | CASSAAGTGGPGELFF | TGTGCCAGCAGTGCCGCCGGGACAGGGGGTCCCGGGGAGCTGTTTTTT
TRBJ1-2 | TRBD1 | . | TRBV6-5 | CASSNRGRDGYTF | TGTGCCAGCAGTAACAGGGGTAGAGATGGCTACACCTTC
TRBJ2-1 | . | many | TRBV14 | CASSLGRNNEQFF | TGTGCCAGCAGCCTTGGACGGAACAATGAGCAGTTCTTC
TRBJ2-1 | TRBD2 | many | TRBV3-1 | CASNNLAGTRGEQFF | TGTGCCAGCAACAATCTAGCGGGCACTAGAGGTGAGCAGTTCTTC
TRBJ2-1 | TRBD1 | . | TRBV20-1 | CSARGTGAYNEQFF | TGCAGTGCTAGAGGGACAGGGGCATACAATGAGCAGTTCTTC
TRBJ2-2 | TRBD2 | few | TRBV11-1 | CASSLARGAGELFF | TGTGCCAGCAGCTTAGCGCGGGGGGCCGGGGAGCTGTTTTTT
TRBJ2-7 | . | medium-sized | TRBV20-1 | CSARGFADEQYF | TGCAGTGCTAGAGGGTTCGCGGACGAGCAGTACTTC
TRBJ1-1 | . | medium-sized | TRBV6-2/TRBV6-3 | CASSYWANTEAFF | TGTGCCAGCAGTTACTGGGCGAACACTGAAGCTTTCTTT
TRBJ2-1 | . | many | TRBV20-1 | CSAPSVVGYNEQFF | TGCAGTGCTCCCAGCGTTGTCGGTTACAATGAGCAGTTCTTC
TRBJ1-1 | . | few | TRBV7-8 | CASSFGLGPNTEAFF | TGTGCCAGCAGCTTCGGCTTGGGGCCGAACACTGAAGCTTTCTTT
TRBJ1-1 | . | many | TRBV6-4 | CASSDSSMTEAFF | TGTGCCAGCAGTGACTCTAGTATGACTGAAGCTTTCTTT
TRBJ2-1 | . | . | TRBV5-1 | CASHSGCNEQFF | TGCGCCAGTCACAGTGGGTGCAATGAGCAGTTCTTC
TRBJ2-1 | . | many | TRBV14 | CASSQNNAEQFF | TGTGCCAGCAGCCAAAACAACGCTGAGCAGTTCTTC
TRBJ2-1 | . | . | TRBV19 | CASSTLGNEQFF | TGTGCCAGTAGTACCTTGGGGAATGAGCAGTTCTTC
TRBJ2-3 | TRBD1 | once | TRBV20-1 | CSASQGVGTDTQYF | TGCAGTGCTAGTCAGGGGGTGGGCACAGATACGCAGTATTTT
TRBJ2-3 | TRBD2 | many | TRBV5-8 | CASSFGRARTDTQYF | TGTGCCAGCAGCTTCGGGAGGGCCCGGACAGATACGCAGTATTTT
TRBJ2-7 | . | . | TRBV4-1 | CASSAWGWDEQYF | TGCGCCAGCAGCGCATGGGGCTGGGACGAGCAGTACTTC
TRBJ1-5 | . | . | TRBV7-6 | CASSLGQDIQPQHF | TGTGCCAGCAGCTTAGGACAGGATATTCAGCCCCAGCATTTT
TRBJ2-7 | TRBD2 | few | TRBV12-3/TRBV12-4 | CASRASGSVNF | TGTGCCAGCAGGGCTAGCGGGAGCGTAAACTTC
TRBJ1-6 | . | few | TRBV18 | CASSPQGAGNSPLHF | TGTGCCAGCTCACCTCAAGGGGCTGGTAATTCACCCCTCCACTTT
TRBJ2-5 | . | few | TRBV15 | CATSRDETAGETQYF | TGTGCCACCAGCAGAGATGAGACAGCAGGAGAGACCCAGTACTTC
TRBJ2-1 | . | . | TRBV4-1 | CASSQYETAGGNEQFF | TGCGCCAGCAGCCAGTATGAGACTGCCGGAGGCAATGAGCAGTTCTTC
TRBJ2-7 | TRBD2 | . | TRBV28 | CASSTGGPAYEQYF | TGTGCCAGCAGTACGGGGGGGCCAGCCTACGAGCAGTACTTC
TRBJ2-2 | . | few | TRBV19 | CASSIGPPGELFF | TGTGCCAGTAGTATAGGACCACCCGGGGAGCTGTTTTTT
TRBJ2-7 | TRBD2 | . | TRBV20-1 | CSATGLAGYEQYF | TGCAGTGCTACAGGACTAGCGGGCTACGAGCAGTACTTC
TRBJ2-1 | . | . | TRBV18 | CASSQVGGSYNEQFF | TGTGCCAGCTCCCAGGTGGGAGGATCCTACAATGAGCAGTTCTTC
TRBJ2-7 | TRBD2 | . | TRBV6-1 | CASRQTSGSSYEQYF | TGTGCCAGCAGGCAAACTAGCGGGAGCTCCTACGAGCAGTACTTC
TRBJ1-6 | . | once | TRBV14 | CASSQEGGDSPLHF | TGTGCCAGCAGCCAAGAAGGGGGGGATTCACCCCTCCACTTT
TRBJ2-5 | . | . | TRBV11-3 | CASSPQGGETQYF | TGTGCCAGCAGCCCACAAGGGGGAGAGACCCAGTACTTC
TRBJ1-5 | TRBD1 | few | TRBV11-3 | CASSFGGTGGPWPQHF | TGTGCCAGCAGCTTTGGAGGGACAGGGGGCCCCTGGCCCCAGCATTTT
TRBJ2-3 | . | medium-sized | TRBV20-1 | CSSAQGLHTDTQYF | TGCAGTTCAGCTCAGGGACTTCACACAGATACGCAGTATTTT
TRBJ2-7 | . | . | TRBV28 | CASSLLTVEQYF | TGTGCCAGCAGTTTATTAACGGTCGAGCAGTACTTC
TRBJ1-2 | . | . | TRBV6-1 | CASRPTPSGHYGYTF | TGTGCCAGCAGACCCACACCCTCGGGACACTATGGCTACACCTTC
TRBJ2-3 | . | few | TRBV10-1 | CASSESRRDTQYF | TGCGCCAGCAGTGAGTCGCGCAGAGATACGCAGTATTTT